The 21 T cell receptor beta chains in this list originate from one sample, sequenced in a study of blood T cells in healthy people across ages. Next came a second PCR, run for roughly 6 to 11 cycles, which used a sample-barcoded 5' primer along with a J-beta primer mix. One entry per CDR3 protein, called by TCRdb with MiXCR from the 5' RACE reads. The top ten hold 3.6% of the sample, which has 450,000 to 600,000 distinct CDR3 sequences, about a quarter seen once. These sequences were also reported in another study, on T cells of mothers and their children.

Sequenced material: blood. These TCRs come from a boy between 2 and 10 years old in good health.

The chain recombines TRBV20-1 with TRBJ2-1; the match to TRBD2 covers 10 bases. V lost 1 base, J lost 5 bases, and 11 bases stayed unmatched. Germline values: CDR1 DFQATT, CDR2 SNEGSKA (reference sequence). The CDR3 has 17 residues. DNA of the CDR3: TGCAGTGCTAGAGGTCCCCCTAAAGCGGGGGGGGACAATGAGCAGTTCTTC. Its translation: CSARGPPKAGGDNEQFF.

This clonotype came up a few times. The chain carries TRBV27 and TRBJ2-2, with TRBD1 matching 8 bases. V lost 1 base and J lost 5; bases outside the gene matches: 0. The V gene's germline CDR1 is MNHEY and CDR2 SMNVEV (reference sequence). This CDR3 is 14 amino acids long. The CDR3 sequence is CASSLYRGTGELFF. CDR3 nucleotide sequence: TGTGCCAGCAGTTTATACAGGGGGACCGGGGAGCTGTTTTTT.

There are a few counts of this clonotype. The chain combines TRBV6-5 with TRBJ2-1; TRBD2 matches at 13 bases. V lost 5 bases, J lost 10 bases, and 5 bases stayed unmatched. The CDR3 spans 14 residues. CDR1 and CDR2 from the germline V gene are MNHEY and SVGAGI. The CDR3 loop is CASSTSGGAGEQFF. CDR3 bases: TGTGCCAGCAGTACTAGCGGGGGGGCTGGGGAGCAGTTCTTC.

Only a few counts were recorded for this clonotype. The rearrangement links TRBV20-1 to TRBJ2-7, with TRBD2 matching over 8 bases. This CDR3 spans 13 amino acids. From germline, CDR1 is DFQATT and CDR2 SNEGSKA (reference sequence). The junction had 5 bases not matched to a gene; V was cut back by 4 bases and J by 3 bases. CDR3 DNA sequence: TGCAGTGCTACGACTAGCGCTATCTACGAGCAGTACTTC. The encoded protein is CSATTSAIYEQYF.

V gene TRBV19 combines with J gene TRBJ2-7, with 10 bases matching TRBD1. V trimming: 5 bases; J trimming: 3 bases; junction bases outside the gene matches: 7. This CDR3 contains 15 residues. Germline CDR1 and CDR2: LNHDA and SQIVND (reference sequence). The CDR3 nucleotides read TGTGCCAGTAGTCCGACCGGGACAGGGGACTACGAGCAGTACTTC. Protein: CASSPTGTGDYEQYF.

The J gene is TRBJ2-1, the V gene TRBV12-5; D gene uncertain. The CDR3 contains 14 residues. CDR1 is LGHNT, CDR2 FRNRAP, per germline. The V gene lost 0 bases and the J gene lost 3 bases, with 6 bases spanning the gap. CDR3 sequence reads: CASGLVSIYNEQFF. For the CDR3, the DNA is TGTGCTAGTGGTTTGGTGTCCATCTACAATGAGCAGTTCTTC. Looking up the rest from reference TRBV12-5 and TRBJ2-1 gives the full variable domain: DARVTQTPRHKVTEMGQEVTMRCQPILGHNTVFWYRQTMMQGLELLAYFRNRAPLDDSGMPKDRFSAEMPDATLATLKIQPSEPRDSAVYFCASGLVSIYNEQFFGPGTRLTVL.

This clonotype was detected a few times. The chain carries TRBV12-3 or TRBV12-4 and TRBJ2-1; D is possibly TRBD1 (5 bases). V lost 3 bases and J 5 bases, leaving 8 bases between the germline ends. CDR3 size: 13 residues. DNA for the CDR3: TGTGCCAGCAGTTTTAGACAGAACAATGAGCAGTTCTTC. It translates to CASSFRQNNEQFF.

This clonotype was observed a few times. This CDR3 reads CASSLSKGGVHTF. CDR3 nucleotide sequence: TGTGCCAGCAGTTTATCAAAAGGGGGTGTGCACACCTTC. The chain has TRBV27 and TRBJ1-2, with TRBD1 as a possible D gene (6 bases). The V and J ends lost 0 bases and 12 bases respectively, with 14 bases between them. Germline V gene data show CDR1 as MNHEY and CDR2 as SMNVEV (reference sequence). The CDR3 has 13 residues.

This clonotype was seen more than once but under ten times. The chain carries TRBV29-1 and TRBJ2-7, with D possibly being TRBD2 (6 bases). Trimming took 0 bases from V and 6 from J, leaving 15 bases between them. Per germline, CDR1 SQVTM and CDR2 ANQGSEA. There are 14 residues in the CDR3. CDR3 in amino acids: CSVEDFSEGSEQYF. CDR3 in DNA: TGCAGCGTTGAAGATTTTTCGGAGGGCAGCGAGCAGTACTTC.

V and J are TRBV13 and TRBJ2-7; tentative D call: TRBD1 (6 bases). This CDR3 region has 14 residues. The germline V and J ends were trimmed by 3 bases and 0 bases, with 9 bases remaining between them. Germline V lookup: CDR1 PRHDT, CDR2 FYEKMQ (reference sequence). The CDR3 loop reads CASSFRGGSYEQYF. CDR3 sequence (DNA): TGTGCCAGCAGCTTCCGAGGGGGCTCCTACGAGCAGTACTTC.

This clonotype has just a few counts. The CDR3 coding sequence is TGCAGCGTTGAAGATCAGTACGGCTATGGCTACACCTTC. It specifies CSVEDQYGYGYTF. The J gene is TRBJ1-2, the V gene TRBV29-1, with unresolved D. Per germline, CDR1 SQVTM and CDR2 ANQGSEA. This CDR3 has 13 amino acids. With 0 bases removed from V and 4 bases from J, the gap between germline ends came to 9 bases.

The chain joins TRBV14 to TRBJ1-5; D gene uncertain. The V gene lost 2 bases and the J gene lost 3 bases, with 5 bases spanning the gap. Germline V gives CDR1 SGHDN, CDR2 FVKESK. The CDR3 has 13 residues. The CDR3 nucleotides read TGTGCCAGCAGCCAACGGATCAATCAGCCCCAGCATTTT. Encoded protein: CASSQRINQPQHF.

The chain is built from TRBV7-2 and TRBJ2-1; D unclear. V lost 5 bases and J 8 bases, leaving 16 bases between the germline ends. The CDR3 runs 14 residues. The germline V gene encodes CDR1 SGHTA and CDR2 FQGNSA. The CDR3 spells CASSTPDLSYEQFF. The CDR3 DNA is TGTGCCAGCAGCACGCCTGACTTGTCCTATGAGCAGTTCTTC.

The chain recombines TRBV12-3 or TRBV12-4 with TRBJ2-5; D might be TRBD2 (7 bases). V dropped 2 bases and J dropped 4 bases, with 14 bases sitting between them. This CDR3 has 15 residues. The CDR3: CASSLQGTGGETQYF. CDR3 DNA: TGTGCCAGCAGTTTACAGGGGACGGGGGGAGAGACCCAGTACTTC.

The CDR3 DNA reads TGTGCCAGCAGTTACTTAGGGGGTGGGGAGACCCAGTACTTC. It encodes CASSYLGGGETQYF. V gene TRBV6-6 combines with J gene TRBJ2-5; tentatively, D is TRBD1 (6 bases). Germline V gene data show CDR1 as MNHNY and CDR2 as SVGAGI (reference sequence). The length of the CDR3 is 14 residues. Trimming left V 1 base short and J 5 bases short, with 11 bases between.

This clonotype has a handful of counts. The V call is TRBV12-5, the J call TRBJ2-5, with 11 bases lining up with TRBD1. The germline gives CDR1 LGHNT, CDR2 FRNRAP. The junction had 12 bases not matched to a gene; V was cut back by 2 bases and J by 4 bases. The CDR3 runs 18 residues. DNA of the CDR3: TGTGCTAGTGGTTTGTTCCGGGACAGGGGGGTCCATAGAGAGACCCAGTACTTC. As protein: CASGLFRDRGVHRETQYF.

In its sample, this clonotype was seen a few times. This chain uses TRBV4-2 with TRBJ2-5, with 15 bases matching TRBD2. Losses at the gene ends were 1 base for V and 1 base for J; bases not matched to a gene: 7. The CDR3 is 19 residues long. CDR1 LGHNA and CDR2 YNFKEQ come from the germline V gene. The CDR3 reads CASSQASPGLAGGQETQYF. The CDR3 nucleotides read TGTGCCAGCAGCCAAGCTTCCCCGGGACTAGCGGGAGGCCAAGAGACCCAGTACTTC.

The sample holds a few counts of this clonotype. This chain uses TRBV5-5 with TRBJ1-6, with 10 bases fitting TRBD1. V dropped 4 bases and J dropped 7; count of bases not matched to a gene: 8. The CDR3 runs to 16 residues. CDR1 and CDR2 (germline): SGHKS, YYEKEE (reference sequence). CDR3 bases: TGTGCCAGCAGCCCAGTGGGACAGGGGTGGAATTCACCCCTCCACTTT. Protein product: CASSPVGQGWNSPLHF. Using reference TRBV5-5 and TRBJ1-6 for the parts outside the CDR3, the full variable domain is DAGVTQSPTHLIKTRGQQVTLRCSPISGHKSVSWYQQVLGQGPQFIFQYYEKEERGRGNFPDRFSARQFPNYSSELNVNALLLGDSALYLCASSPVGQGWNSPLHFGNGTRLTVT.

The chain joins TRBV14 to TRBJ2-1; D gene uncertain. The DNA end is a closer match to TRBJ2-7, so the J assignment may be wrong. Germline V gives CDR1 SGHDN, CDR2 FVKESK. The CDR3 totals 14 residues. The CDR3 loop is CASSQEIESYEQYF. As DNA, the CDR3 is TGTGCCAGCAGCCAAGAAATAGAATCCTACGAGCAGTACTTC.

This clonotype was observed a handful of times. The V and J genes are TRBV7-9 and TRBJ1-1, with TRBD1 as a possible D gene (5 bases). Trimming removed 3 bases at V and 0 bases at J, with 14 bases between. The CDR3 consists of 16 residues. The germline V gene has CDR1 SEHNR and CDR2 FQNEAQ (reference sequence). The CDR3 region is CASSFGAGLMNTEAFF. In DNA, the CDR3 is TGTGCCAGCAGCTTTGGGGCCGGACTCATGAACACTGAAGCTTTCTTT.

This clonotype came up a few times. V and J are TRBV10-3 and TRBJ2-5, with D unclear. Judging by the DNA end, TRBJ2-7 fits better; the J call may be wrong. Germline values: CDR1 ENHRY, CDR2 SYGVKD. CDR3 size: 15 residues. CDR3 protein: CAISEPGSSSYEQYF. Here the CDR3 DNA reads TGTGCCATCAGTGAGCCCGGGTCAAGCTCCTACGAGCAGTACTTC.